The clone carrying this TCR beta chain was counted at least ten times. Its antigen remains unidentified. The V end was cut by 10 bases, the J end by 3 bases, with 10 bases between. CDR1 and CDR2 from the germline V gene are ENHRY and SYGVKD. The CDR3 covers 11 residues. The data stem from a study of post-analysis software for immune sequencing data. Whole-study results and caveats: TRBV5-6, TRBV5-1 and TRBV20-1 were among four to six TRBV segments more frequent in patients than controls. Normalized Chao1 diversity was significantly reduced in patients versus controls. Clustering by F measure revealed strong co-clustering among samples prepared together in one batch.

Researchers reported that TCR beta cDNA libraries carried unique molecular identifiers. Each CDR3 protein gets one entry after TCRdb re-called the PCR reads with MiXCR. The data hold fewer than 850,000 distinct CDR3 sequences, with just under 30% observed a single time. The receptor's source is a girl aged 5-17 years with multiple sclerosis. Specimen: blood. The V gene is TRBV10-3, the J gene TRBJ2-7; D may be TRBD1 (6 bases). The CDR3 reads CATGESYEQYF. In DNA, the CDR3 is TGTGCCACAGGGGAGAGCTACGAGCAGTACTTC.